Reported below is one T cell receptor (beta chain). No antigen is known for it. The protocol was immunoSEQ multiplex PCR, while the TCRdb copy is restricted to in-frame clones and leaves out a portion. The table records approximately 180,000 clones, roughly nine tenths of them present only once. This sample is drawn from a study of T cell responses to AZD1222 COVID-19 vaccine. Study information: Some second doses came at about 4 weeks and others at about 12 weeks; these were pooled.

Trimming pared 2 bases from V and 3 bases from J, leaving 9 bases between. The CDR3 totals 13 residues. Germline CDR1 SGHRS, CDR2 YFSETQ. Overall study findings and caveats: Baseline antibody screening turned up just a handful of seropositive AZD1222 recipients. Reports indicate that nearly half of spike-specific TCRs are directed at unmutated variant regions.

The V and J genes are TRBV5-1 and TRBJ2-7; D may be TRBD1 (6 bases). This specimen was peripheral blood, taken on day 0 of AZD1222 vaccination. The source of this sequence is an adult in good health. The CDR3 region has the DNA TGCGCCAGCAGCTTATCACAGGGCTACGAGCAGTACTTC. The encoded protein is CASSLSQGYEQYF.